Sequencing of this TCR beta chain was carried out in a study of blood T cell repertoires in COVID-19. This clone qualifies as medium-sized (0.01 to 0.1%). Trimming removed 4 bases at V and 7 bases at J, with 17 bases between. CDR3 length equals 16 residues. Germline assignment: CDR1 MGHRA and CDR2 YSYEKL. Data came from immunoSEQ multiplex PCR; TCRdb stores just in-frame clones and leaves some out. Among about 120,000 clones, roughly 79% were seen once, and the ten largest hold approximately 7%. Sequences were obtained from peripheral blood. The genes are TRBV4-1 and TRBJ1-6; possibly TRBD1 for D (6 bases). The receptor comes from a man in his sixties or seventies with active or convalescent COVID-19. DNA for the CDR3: TGCGCCAGCAGCCTTCAAGTGGGGGGGCAGAATTCACCCCTCCACTTT. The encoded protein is CASSLQVGGQNSPLHF.